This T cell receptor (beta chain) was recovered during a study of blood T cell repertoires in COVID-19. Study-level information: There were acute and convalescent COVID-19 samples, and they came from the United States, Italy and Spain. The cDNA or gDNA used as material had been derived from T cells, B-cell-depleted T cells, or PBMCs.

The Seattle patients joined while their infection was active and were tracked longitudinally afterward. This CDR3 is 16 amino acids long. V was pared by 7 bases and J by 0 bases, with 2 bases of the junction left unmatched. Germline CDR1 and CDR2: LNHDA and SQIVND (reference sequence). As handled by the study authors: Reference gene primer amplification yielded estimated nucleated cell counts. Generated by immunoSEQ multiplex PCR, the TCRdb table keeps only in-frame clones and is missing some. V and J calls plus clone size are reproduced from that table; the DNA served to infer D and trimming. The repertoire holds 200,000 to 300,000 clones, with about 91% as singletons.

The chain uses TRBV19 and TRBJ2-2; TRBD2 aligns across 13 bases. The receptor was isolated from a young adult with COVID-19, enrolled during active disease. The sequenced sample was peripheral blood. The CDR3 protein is CASMGLAGPNTGELFF. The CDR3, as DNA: TGTGCCAGTATGGGACTAGCGGGACCGAACACCGGGGAGCTGTTTTTT.